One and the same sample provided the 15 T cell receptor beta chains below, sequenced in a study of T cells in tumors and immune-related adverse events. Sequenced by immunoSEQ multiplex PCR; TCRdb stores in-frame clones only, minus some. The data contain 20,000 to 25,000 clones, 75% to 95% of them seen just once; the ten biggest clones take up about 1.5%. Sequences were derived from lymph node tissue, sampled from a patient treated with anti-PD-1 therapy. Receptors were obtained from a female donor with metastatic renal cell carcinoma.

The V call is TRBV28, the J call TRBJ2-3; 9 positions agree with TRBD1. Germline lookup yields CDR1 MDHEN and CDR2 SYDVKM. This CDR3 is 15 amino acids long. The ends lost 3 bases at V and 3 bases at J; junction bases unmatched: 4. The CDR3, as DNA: TGTGCCAGCAGTTTTGGGACAGGGAGTACAGATACGCAGTATTTT. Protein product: CASSFGTGSTDTQYF. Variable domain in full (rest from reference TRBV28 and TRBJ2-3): DVKVTQSSRYLVKRTGEKVFLECVQDMDHENMFWYRQDPGLGLRLIYFSYDVKMKEKGDIPEGYSVSREKKERFSLILESASTNQTSMYLCASSFGTGSTDTQYFGPGTRLTVL.

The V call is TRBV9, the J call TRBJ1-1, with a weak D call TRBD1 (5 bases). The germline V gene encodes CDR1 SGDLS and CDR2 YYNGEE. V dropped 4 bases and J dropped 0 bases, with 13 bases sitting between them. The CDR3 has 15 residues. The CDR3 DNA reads TGTGCCAGCAGCAATCAGGGAACCATGAACACTGAAGCTTTCTTT. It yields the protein CASSNQGTMNTEAFF.

CDR3 coding DNA: TGTGCCAGCAGCGTACAAAGAAACACTGAAGCTTTCTTT. It is translated as CASSVQRNTEAFF. This chain joins TRBV9 and TRBJ1-1; no clear D gene. Germline-derived CDR1 and CDR2 are SGDLS and YYNGEE. CDR3 length: 13 residues. V dropped 1 base and J dropped 2 bases, with 6 bases sitting between them.

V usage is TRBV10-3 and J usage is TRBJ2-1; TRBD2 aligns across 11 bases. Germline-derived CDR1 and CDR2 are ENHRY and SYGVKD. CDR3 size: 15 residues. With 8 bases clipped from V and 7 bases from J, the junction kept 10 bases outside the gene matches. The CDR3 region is CAIGPSGGLGNEQFF. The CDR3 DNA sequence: TGTGCCATCGGGCCTAGCGGGGGGTTGGGGAATGAGCAGTTCTTC.

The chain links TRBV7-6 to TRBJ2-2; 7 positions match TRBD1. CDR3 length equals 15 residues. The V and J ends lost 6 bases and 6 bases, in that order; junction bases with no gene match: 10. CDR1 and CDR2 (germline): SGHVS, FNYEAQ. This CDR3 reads CASRDRTGVPGELFF. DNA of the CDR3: TGTGCCAGCAGGGATAGGACAGGCGTACCCGGGGAGCTGTTTTTT.

The CDR3 coding sequence is TGCAGTGCTAGCTTAGTAAATGAGCAGTTCTTC. Encoded protein: CSASLVNEQFF. The chain links TRBV20-1 to TRBJ2-1; D is undetermined. Germline V CDR1 and CDR2: DFQATT, SNEGSKA (reference sequence). CDR3 length: 11 residues. Trimming shortened V by 3 bases and J by 7 bases, and 7 bases separated the two germline ends.

CDR3 sequence: CASSRASGGALYGYTF. In DNA form, the CDR3 reads TGTGCCAGCAGCCGAGCATCAGGGGGGGCTCTGTATGGCTACACCTTC. V and J are TRBV7-6 and TRBJ1-2; 7 positions match TRBD1. The CDR3 covers 16 residues. Germline V gives CDR1 SGHVS, CDR2 FNYEAQ. Losses at the gene ends were 5 bases for V and 5 bases for J; bases not matched to a gene: 14.

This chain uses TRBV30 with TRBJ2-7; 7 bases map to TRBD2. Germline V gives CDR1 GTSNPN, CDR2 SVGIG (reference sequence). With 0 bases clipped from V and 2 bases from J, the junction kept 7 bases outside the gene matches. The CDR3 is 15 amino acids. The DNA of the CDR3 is TGTGCCTGGAGTGTAGTCCCTAGCGGTACCTACGAGCAGTACTTC. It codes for CAWSVVPSGTYEQYF.

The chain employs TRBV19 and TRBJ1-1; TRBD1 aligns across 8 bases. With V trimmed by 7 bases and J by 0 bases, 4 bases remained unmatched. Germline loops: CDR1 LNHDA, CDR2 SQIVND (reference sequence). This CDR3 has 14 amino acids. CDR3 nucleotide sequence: TGTGCCAGTAACCCGGACAGGGTGAACACTGAAGCTTTCTTT. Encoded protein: CASNPDRVNTEAFF.

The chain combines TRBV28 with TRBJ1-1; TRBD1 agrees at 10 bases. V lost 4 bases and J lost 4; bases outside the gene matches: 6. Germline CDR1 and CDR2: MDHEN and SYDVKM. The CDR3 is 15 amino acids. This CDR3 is CASSSRQGAPTEAFF. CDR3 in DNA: TGTGCCAGCAGTTCTCGACAGGGGGCGCCCACTGAAGCTTTCTTT.

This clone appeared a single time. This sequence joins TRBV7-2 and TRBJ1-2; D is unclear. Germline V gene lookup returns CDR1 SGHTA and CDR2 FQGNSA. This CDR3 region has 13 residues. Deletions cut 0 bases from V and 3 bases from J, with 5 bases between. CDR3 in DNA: TGTGCCAGCAGCTTAGCTGGGGACTATGGCTACACCTTC. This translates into CASSLAGDYGYTF. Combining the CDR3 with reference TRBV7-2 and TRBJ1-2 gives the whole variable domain GAGVSQSPSNKVTEKGKDVELRCDPISGHTALYWYRQSLGQGLEFLIYFQGNSAPDKSGLPSDRFSAERTGGSVSTLTIQRTQQEDSAVYLCASSLAGDYGYTFGSGTRLTVV.

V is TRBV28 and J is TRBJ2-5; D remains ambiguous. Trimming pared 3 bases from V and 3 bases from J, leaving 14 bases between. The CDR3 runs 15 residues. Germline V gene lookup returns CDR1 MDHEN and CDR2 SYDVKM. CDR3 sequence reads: CASSFGRREKETQYF. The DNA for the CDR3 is TGTGCCAGCAGTTTTGGGCGGAGAGAAAAAGAGACCCAGTACTTC.

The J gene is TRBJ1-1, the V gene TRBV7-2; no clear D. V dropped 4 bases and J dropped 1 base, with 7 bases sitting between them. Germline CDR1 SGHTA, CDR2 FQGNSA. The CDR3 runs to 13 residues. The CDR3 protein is CASSWRGNTEAFF. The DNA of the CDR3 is TGTGCCAGCAGCTGGCGGGGGAACACTGAAGCTTTCTTT.

CDR3 residues: CASSGRRDSYEQYF. The DNA of the CDR3 is TGTGCCAGCAGTGGGCGGCGGGACAGCTACGAGCAGTACTTC. V usage is TRBV6-1 and J usage is TRBJ2-7, with a possible D match to TRBD1 (7 bases). The CDR3 loop spans 14 amino acids. Germline CDR1 and CDR2: MNHNS and SASEGT. V was trimmed by 4 bases and J by 3 bases, leaving 13 bases between them.

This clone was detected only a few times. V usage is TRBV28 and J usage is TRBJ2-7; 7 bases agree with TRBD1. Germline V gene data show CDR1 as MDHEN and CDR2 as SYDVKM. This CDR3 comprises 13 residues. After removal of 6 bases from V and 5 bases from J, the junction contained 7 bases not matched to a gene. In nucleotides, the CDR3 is TGTGCCAGCAGGGAAACAGGGGCCCACGAGCAGTACTTC. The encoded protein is CASRETGAHEQYF.